The rows below give T cell receptor beta chains drawn from one sample of a study of identical twins. TCRdb analysed the 5' RACE reads with MiXCR anew, one entry per CDR3 protein. The data contain 700,000 or so distinct CDR3 sequences, over 20% of them singletons. The sample was also reused in another study, on T cells expressing NK-cell markers.

The sequenced sample consisted of PBMCs. All receptors derive from a woman under 30 in good health. Both conserved end residues are part of each CDR3. Each record gives: V gene, clone size, D gene, J gene, CDR3 DNA, CDR3 protein. A D gene is named only where the DNA matches it firmly. Clone size is not always given. Where it is, it says once, few, many or a class for expanded clones.

V: TRBV15; size: once; D: TRBD2; J: TRBJ2-1; DNA: TGTGCCACCAAAGGACTAGCGGGGTACAATGAGCAGTTCTTC; CDR3: CATKGLAGYNEQFF
V: TRBV6-5; size: many; D: TRBD1; J: TRBJ2-7; DNA: TGTGCCAGCAGCTTACGTTCCGGGACAGCCACCTACGAGCAGTACTTC; CDR3: CASSLRSGTATYEQYF
V: TRBV6-1; size: .; D: .; J: TRBJ1-1; DNA: TGTGCCAGCAGTGAAAGGCTCCAGGAGGGGATATGGGACACTGAAGCTTTCTTT; CDR3: CASSERLQEGIWDTEAFF
V: TRBV20-1; size: .; D: .; J: TRBJ2-1; DNA: TGCAGTGCTTCGGGACTCACCAGGTACAATGAGCAGTTCTTC; CDR3: CSASGLTRYNEQFF
V: TRBV20-1; size: once; D: .; J: TRBJ2-2; DNA: TGCAGTGCTGCCCGGGACTCCTACACCGGGGAGCTGTTTTTT; CDR3: CSAARDSYTGELFF
V: TRBV7-6; size: few; D: .; J: TRBJ2-3; DNA: TGTGCCAGCAGCTCGGGACTCCGTAGCACAGATACGCAGTATTTT; CDR3: CASSSGLRSTDTQYF
V: TRBV7-2; size: .; D: .; J: TRBJ2-7; DNA: TGTGCCAGCAGCTTAATAGCGGAAACCTACGAGCAGTACTTC; CDR3: CASSLIAETYEQYF
V: TRBV5-1; size: many; D: .; J: TRBJ1-1; DNA: TGCGCCAGCAGCGTCTCCCAAAACACTGAAGCTTTCTTT; CDR3: CASSVSQNTEAFF
V: TRBV10-3; size: many; D: TRBD1; J: TRBJ1-2; DNA: TGTGCCATCAGTGAGGCTGGCAGGGGGCAGCACTATGGCTACACCTTC; CDR3: CAISEAGRGQHYGYTF
V: TRBV5-1; size: .; D: TRBD1; J: TRBJ2-2; DNA: TGCGCCAGCAGCCGACGACAGGGAGATTACACCGGGGAGCTGTTTTTT; CDR3: CASSRRQGDYTGELFF
V: TRBV5-1; size: many; D: TRBD1; J: TRBJ2-7; DNA: TGTGCCAGCAGCTCGGGGACAGGGACCTACGAGCAGTACTTC; CDR3: CASSSGTGTYEQYF
V: TRBV6-2/TRBV6-3; size: few; D: TRBD1; J: TRBJ2-7; DNA: TGTGCCAGCAGTTCCGGGACAGATCGTTACTCCTACGAGCAGTACTTC; CDR3: CASSSGTDRYSYEQYF
V: TRBV5-1; size: .; D: TRBD2; J: TRBJ2-1; DNA: TGCGCCAGCAGCCTTGGGGGGGGACTTAGCTCCTACAATGAGCAGTTCTTC; CDR3: CASSLGGGLSSYNEQFF
V: TRBV12-3/TRBV12-4; size: many; D: TRBD2; J: TRBJ2-7; DNA: TGTGCCAGCAGGGGAGCGGGAGGGAGCTACGAGCAGTACTTC; CDR3: CASRGAGGSYEQYF